A selection of T cell receptor beta chains follows, all from one sample in a study of shared clonotypes between healthy human individuals. The protocol was immunoSEQ multiplex PCR, while the TCRdb copy is restricted to in-frame clones and leaves out a portion. Of over a million clones listed, around 75% were seen once; the top ten hold roughly 1.5%. The material sequenced was memory CD4+ T cells sorted from blood. All receptors come from a man between 18 and 35 years old in good health. Each CDR3 is given with its conserved first and last residue. The D gene is left open where the match is weak. For some rows the clone size is stated as once, few or many, or as a class when expanded; others skip it.

CDR3aa | CDR3nt | v_gene | d_gene | j_gene | abundance
CASNLTGGSKKSSYNSPLHF | TGTGCCAGCAACCTAACAGGGGGTTCCAAAAAGAGCTCCTATAATTCACCCCTCCACTTT | TRBV2 | TRBD1 | TRBJ1-6 | -
CASSQPWTGHEQYF | TGCGCCAGCAGTCAGCCCTGGACAGGGCACGAGCAGTACTTC | TRBV23-1 | TRBD1 | TRBJ2-7 | few
CASSREAQFF | TGTGCCAGCAGCCGGGAGGCGCAGTTCTTC | TRBV2 | TRBD2 | TRBJ2-1 | -
CASSLLGALKETQYF | TGCGCCAGCAGCTTACTCGGCGCCTTAAAAGAGACCCAGTACTTC | TRBV5-1 | - | TRBJ2-5 | -
CASSLTWGTQYF | TGTGCCAGCAGCCTGACGTGGGGGACCCAGTACTTC | TRBV5-6 | - | TRBJ2-5 | -
CAWSVNPQGTHYGYTF | TGTGCCTGGAGTGTCAACCCACAGGGGACTCACTATGGCTACACCTTC | TRBV30 | TRBD1 | TRBJ1-2 | few
CASGPGQGKGGYTF | TGTGCCAGCGGGCCGGGGCAGGGAAAAGGTGGCTACACCTTC | TRBV19 | - | TRBJ1-2 | -
CASSPQKYEQYF | TGTGCCAGCAGTCCACAGAAATACGAGCAGTACTTC | TRBV28 | - | TRBJ2-7 | -
CASSTPYKPEMNEKLFF | TGTGCCAGCAGTACACCCTACAAGCCAGAGATGAATGAAAAACTGTTTTTT | TRBV28 | - | TRBJ1-4 | -
CASSLTGTGWRGNSPLHF | TGCGCCAGCAGCTTAACCGGGACAGGGTGGCGAGGTAATTCACCCCTCCACTTT | TRBV5-1 | TRBD1 | TRBJ1-6 | few
CASSQEFGQSWGNTIYF | TGCGCCAGCAGCCAAGAGTTCGGACAGTCTTGGGGAAACACCATATATTTT | TRBV4-1 | - | TRBJ1-3 | once
CASGPGTRSTDTQYF | TGTGCCAGCGGCCCCGGGACTAGGTCAACAGATACGCAGTATTTT | TRBV6-1 | TRBD2 | TRBJ2-3 | -
CARSNNRAYEQYF | TGTGCCAGGAGCAATAATCGCGCCTACGAGCAGTACTTC | TRBV2 | - | TRBJ2-7 | -
CASSPGAATYEQYF | TGTGCCAGCTCACCAGGTGCGGCTACCTACGAGCAGTACTTC | TRBV18 | - | TRBJ2-7 | -
CASSNSGRGWTGELFF | TGTGCCAGCAGTAATAGCGGGAGGGGCTGGACCGGGGAGCTGTTTTTT | TRBV2 | TRBD2 | TRBJ2-2 | -
CASSQVGQVPKLFF | TGCGCCAGCAGCCAAGTGGGACAGGTCCCGAAACTGTTTTTT | TRBV4-3 | TRBD1 | TRBJ1-4 | -
CASSRPSGGATDTQYF | TGTGCCAGCAGCCGTCCTAGCGGGGGGGCCACAGATACGCAGTATTTT | TRBV5-4 | TRBD2 | TRBJ2-3 | -
CAWNGGRNPNYGYTF | TGTGCCTGGAACGGGGGCCGAAACCCTAACTATGGCTACACCTTC | TRBV30 | - | TRBJ1-2 | -
CASSYRQGATNIQYF | TGTGCCAGCAGTTACAGGCAGGGGGCTACAAACATTCAGTACTTC | TRBV6-5 | TRBD1 | TRBJ2-4 | -
CASSPWPSGGRGNEQFF | TGCGCCAGCAGCCCCTGGCCTAGCGGGGGCAGGGGGAATGAGCAGTTCTTC | TRBV5-1 | TRBD2 | TRBJ2-1 | -
CASSPTGNGEAFF | TGTGCCAGCAGTCCGACAGGGAACGGTGAAGCTTTCTTT | TRBV6-1 | TRBD1 | TRBJ1-1 | -
CASSFVVNTGELFF | TGTGCCAGCAGCTTCGTGGTGAACACCGGGGAGCTGTTTTTT | TRBV7-9 | - | TRBJ2-2 | -
CASSYRRGTEAFF | TGTGCCAGCAGTTACCGGCGGGGCACTGAAGCTTTCTTT | TRBV6-5 | - | TRBJ1-1 | -
CASSPGRGMNTEAFF | TGTGCCAGCAGCCCAGGGAGAGGGATGAACACTGAAGCTTTCTTT | TRBV7-8 | - | TRBJ1-1 | -
CASSLPGPYEQYF | TGTGCCAGCAGCTTACCTGGACCCTACGAGCAGTACTTC | TRBV7-9 | - | TRBJ2-7 | -
CASSSPAERNIQYF | TGTGCCAGCAGTAGCCCCGCAGAGAGAAACATTCAGTACTTC | TRBV28 | - | TRBJ2-4 | -
CASSLASLAEQFF | TGCGCCAGCAGCTTGGCCTCACTGGCGGAGCAGTTCTTC | TRBV5-1 | - | TRBJ2-1 | -
CASSLVKNTRPNYGYTF | TGTGCCAGCAGCTTGGTCAAGAACACCCGTCCTAACTATGGCTACACCTTC | TRBV5-6 | - | TRBJ1-2 | -
CASRPGQGALFPGNTIYF | TGTGCCAGTAGACCGGGACAGGGGGCGCTTTTTCCTGGAAACACCATATATTTT | TRBV19 | TRBD1 | TRBJ1-3 | -
CASSPPGGQGVGEQYF | TGTGCCAGCAGCCCACCCGGTGGACAGGGCGTGGGAGAGCAGTACTTC | TRBV9 | TRBD1 | TRBJ2-7 | -
CASIPPFRTSTDTQYF | TGTGCCAGCATCCCACCATTCCGGACGAGCACAGATACGCAGTATTTT | TRBV28 | - | TRBJ2-3 | few
CASSFSLAGASYEQYF | TGCGCCAGCAGCTTTAGTCTAGCGGGGGCCTCCTACGAGCAGTACTTC | TRBV5-1 | TRBD2 | TRBJ2-7 | -
CASSLEARGSNYGYTF | TGTGCCAGCAGCTTAGAGGCCCGGGGCTCTAACTATGGCTACACCTTC | TRBV7-2 | - | TRBJ1-2 | -
CAWTLSSANGELFF | TGTGCCTGGACCCTCTCTAGCGCGAACGGGGAGCTGTTTTTT | TRBV30 | - | TRBJ2-2 | -
CASSPQTGAEAFF | TGTGCCAGCAGCCCACAGACCGGGGCTGAAGCTTTCTTT | TRBV7-8 | - | TRBJ1-1 | -
CASGSGSSSQETQYF | TGCGCCAGCGGTAGCGGGAGCTCCTCTCAAGAGACCCAGTACTTC | TRBV5-1 | TRBD2 | TRBJ2-5 | -
CASTDRGGTYNSPLHF | TGTGCCAGCACGGACCGGGGGGGTACCTATAATTCACCCCTCCACTTT | TRBV7-2 | - | TRBJ1-6 | -
CASGLALAEVVNEQFF | TGTGCTAGTGGTTTGGCTCTAGCGGAGGTGGTCAATGAGCAGTTCTTC | TRBV12-5 | TRBD2 | TRBJ2-1 | -
CASSEEARSFF | TGTGCCAGCAGTGAAGAGGCGAGATCTTTCTTT | TRBV6-1 | - | TRBJ1-1 | few
CASSLWGETGELFF | TGTGCCAGCAGTTTATGGGGGGAGACCGGGGAGCTGTTTTTT | TRBV28 | - | TRBJ2-2 | many
CASSFERNQGAYEQYF | TGTGCCAGCAGCTTTGAGAGGAACCAGGGGGCCTACGAGCAGTACTTC | TRBV7-2 | TRBD1 | TRBJ2-7 | -
CASSLDRGHEQYF | TGTGCCAGCAGCTTAGACAGGGGCCACGAGCAGTACTTC | TRBV7-9 | TRBD1 | TRBJ2-7 | -
CASSTDRASGNTIYF | TGTGCCAGCAGCACCGACAGGGCCTCTGGAAACACCATATATTTT | TRBV7-9 | TRBD1 | TRBJ1-3 | -
CASTDSGGLNEKLFF | TGTGCCAGCACCGATTCAGGGGGCCTTAATGAAAAACTGTTTTTT | TRBV6-6 | TRBD1 | TRBJ1-4 | -
CASSSGTANTGELFF | TGTGCCAGCAGCTCCGGGACTGCGAACACCGGGGAGCTGTTTTTT | TRBV6-6 | - | TRBJ2-2 | -
CASSTGTGLYEQYF | TGTGCCAGCTCAACCGGGACAGGCCTTTACGAGCAGTACTTC | TRBV18 | TRBD1 | TRBJ2-7 | -
CASSQGLNTGPRF | TGTGCCAGCAGCCAAGGATTAAATACGGGCCCTAGATTC | TRBV14 | - | TRBJ2-7 | -